Presented here are 24 T cell receptor beta chains from one specimen sequenced in a study of cytomegalovirus exposure and HLA in healthy donors. The PCR used 60 Vbeta and 13 Jbeta primers. TCRdb keeps only in-frame clones here, not all; method: immunoSEQ multiplex PCR. The table includes fewer than 140,000 clones, roughly four fifths detected once. The specimen sequenced was PBMCs. The receptors originated from a woman aged 45-65 years in good health and CMV-seropositive.

The sample holds one count of this clone. The V call is TRBV28, the J call TRBJ1-5, with a possible D match to TRBD1 (6 bases). Trimming took off 1 base at V and 4 bases at J, with 8 bases between the two ends. Germline-derived CDR1 and CDR2 are MDHEN and SYDVKM. The CDR3 runs 14 residues. As DNA, the CDR3 is TGTGCCAGCAGTTTATCACAGGGTAATCAGCCCCAGCATTTT. The encoded protein is CASSLSQGNQPQHF.

This clone was counted once. V usage is TRBV13 and J usage is TRBJ2-3; 8 positions match TRBD2. From germline, CDR1 is PRHDT and CDR2 FYEKMQ (reference sequence). This CDR3 is built from 16 residues. V gave up 1 base and J gave up 2 bases; unmatched junction bases: 5. As DNA, the CDR3 is TGTGCCAGCAGCTTAGATCGGGGGGGCACCACAGATACGCAGTATTTT. Translated: CASSLDRGGTTDTQYF.

This clone showed up just once. The rearrangement joins TRBV7-9 to TRBJ1-1, with D perhaps TRBD1 (5 bases). Trimming took 1 base from V and 7 from J, leaving 7 bases between them. The CDR3 consists of 12 residues. Germline lookup yields CDR1 SEHNR and CDR2 FQNEAQ (reference sequence). DNA for the CDR3: TGTGCCAGCAGCTTAGGGGGACTTGAAGCTTTCTTT. It specifies CASSLGGLEAFF.

This chain uses TRBV30 with TRBJ1-1; TRBD1 matches at 8 bases. V gave up 1 base and J gave up 2 bases; unmatched junction bases: 3. Germline V gene lookup returns CDR1 GTSNPN and CDR2 SVGIG (reference sequence). The CDR3 loop spans 14 amino acids. CDR3 sequence (DNA): TGTGCCTGGAGTGACAGGGGGTTAAACACTGAAGCTTTCTTT. Translation: CAWSDRGLNTEAFF.

This clone occurred once. The chain's CDR3 is CASSLIRGTGELFF. The CDR3 DNA reads TGTGCCAGCAGCTTAATAAGGGGAACCGGGGAGCTGTTTTTT. This rearrangement joins TRBV7-9 to TRBJ2-2; D may be TRBD1 (5 bases). V lost 2 bases to trimming and J lost 5 bases, with 9 bases between them. The germline V gene encodes CDR1 SEHNR and CDR2 FQNEAQ (reference sequence). The CDR3 runs to 14 residues.

This rearrangement joins TRBV29-1 to TRBJ1-4; 7 bases are a match to TRBD1. The J segment lost 6 bases and the V segment lost 6 bases, leaving 1 base of the junction unmatched. The CDR3 covers 11 residues. The germline CDR1 and CDR2 sequences are SQVTM and ANQGSEA. The DNA for the CDR3 is TGCAGCGTAGGGGGCCATGAAAAACTGTTTTTT. Residues: CSVGGHEKLFF. The full variable domain, in which reference TRBV29-1 and TRBJ1-4 provide the parts outside the CDR3, is SAVISQKPSRDICQRGTSLTIQCQVDSQVTMMFWYRQQPGQSLTLIATANQGSEATYESGFVIDKFPISRPNLTFSTLTVSNMSPEDSSIYLCSVGGHEKLFFGSGTQLSVL.

This clone has only one observation. The V and J genes are TRBV6-1 and TRBJ1-1, with 9 bases aligning to TRBD1. V lost 5 bases, J lost 4 bases, and 5 bases stayed unmatched. The CDR3 loop spans 14 amino acids. Germline CDR1 is MNHNS and CDR2 is SASEGT. This chain's CDR3 is CASSHRQGGTEAFF. DNA for the CDR3: TGTGCCAGCAGTCACCGACAGGGGGGCACTGAAGCTTTCTTT.

The rearrangement links TRBV5-8 to TRBJ1-4; D gene unclear. Germline CDR1 is SGHTS and CDR2 is YDEGEE. Trimming left V 0 bases short and J 5 bases short, with 17 bases between. CDR3 size: 17 residues. The CDR3 sequence is CASSLGAPNAMNEKLFF. In DNA, the CDR3 is TGTGCCAGCAGCTTGGGGGCGCCCAACGCTATGAATGAAAAACTGTTTTTT.

This clone has more than one count but fewer than ten. The J gene is TRBJ1-1, the V gene TRBV7-9, with 8 bases fitting TRBD1. Germline lookup yields CDR1 SEHNR and CDR2 FQNEAQ (reference sequence). The CDR3 consists of 15 residues. J was trimmed by 11 bases and V by 4 bases; bases with no gene match: 15. CDR3 amino acids: CASSSRGQGVFMAFF. The CDR3 coding sequence is TGTGCCAGCAGCTCACGAGGACAGGGAGTTTTCATGGCTTTCTTT.

The genes are TRBV9 and TRBJ1-5; D gene uncertain. V was pared by 4 bases and J by 2 bases, with 7 bases between. The CDR3 contains 13 residues. Germline CDR1 is SGDLS and CDR2 is YYNGEE. CDR3 nucleotides: TGTGCCAGCAGCTACCAGGGCAATCAGCCCCAGCATTTT. Translation: CASSYQGNQPQHF.

This clone has a handful of counts. The chain employs TRBV19 and TRBJ2-7; TRBD2 agrees at 11 bases. The J segment lost 0 bases and the V segment lost 8 bases, leaving 6 bases of the junction unmatched. The CDR3 contains 15 residues. In germline, CDR1 is LNHDA, CDR2 SQIVND (reference sequence). This CDR3 reads CASQVAGGSSYEQYF. The CDR3 nucleotides are TGTGCCAGTCAAGTAGCGGGGGGGAGCTCCTACGAGCAGTACTTC.

The chain has TRBV11-3 and TRBJ2-7; D is unclear. The germline CDR1 and CDR2 sequences are SGHNT and YENEEA. V dropped 5 bases and J dropped 0 bases, with 8 bases sitting between them. The CDR3 sequence is 13 residues long. The CDR3 is CASSRANSYEQYF. The CDR3 coding sequence is TGTGCCAGCAGCCGAGCAAACTCCTACGAGCAGTACTTC.

In its sample, this clone was seen a few times. V usage is TRBV5-1 and J usage is TRBJ1-4; TRBD1 matches 8 bases. This CDR3 is built from 18 residues. The germline V gene has CDR1 SGHRS and CDR2 YFSETQ. J was trimmed by 7 bases and V by 3 bases; bases with no gene match: 17. This chain's CDR3 is CASSSSRQGQLRIEKLFF. The CDR3 DNA reads as TGCGCCAGCAGCTCGTCGCGACAGGGGCAGCTTAGGATTGAAAAACTGTTTTTT.

This chain joins TRBV7-2 and TRBJ2-7, with D possibly TRBD2 on 6 matching bases. The CDR3 extends over 16 amino acids. With 0 bases removed from V and 2 bases from J, the gap between germline ends came to 14 bases. Germline CDR1 and CDR2: SGHTA and FQGNSA. CDR3 nucleotides: TGTGCCAGCAGCTTAGCTAGTGCGGGGTCTGCCTACGAGCAGTACTTC. The encoded protein is CASSLASAGSAYEQYF.

The V and J genes are TRBV6-6 and TRBJ2-7; 11 bases agree with TRBD2. Germline lookup yields CDR1 MNHNY and CDR2 SVGAGI (reference sequence). Trimming cost V 6 bases and J 2 bases; bases outside gene matches: 6. The CDR3 spans 15 residues. The CDR3 sequence: CASREGTSGTYEQYF. In DNA, the CDR3 is TGTGCCAGCAGAGAAGGGACTAGCGGCACCTACGAGCAGTACTTC.

This rearrangement joins TRBV5-1 to TRBJ2-3; a weak D match, TRBD2 (6 bases). This CDR3 comprises 15 residues. The germline V and J ends were trimmed by 2 bases and 2 bases, with 12 bases remaining between them. Per the germline V gene, CDR1 is SGHRS and CDR2 is YFSETQ. CDR3 DNA sequence: TGCGCCAGCAGCTTCCGGGGGTCTTTCACAGATACGCAGTATTTT. It yields the protein CASSFRGSFTDTQYF.

This clone has only a few counts. The rearrangement joins TRBV4-2 to TRBJ1-5, with 7 bases that match TRBD1. Trimming took 3 bases from V and 7 from J; bases not matched to a gene: 9. The CDR3 is 15 residues long. CDR1 LGHNA and CDR2 YNFKEQ come from the germline V gene. Here the CDR3 reads CASSQETGTVQPQHF. Written as DNA, the CDR3 is TGTGCCAGCAGCCAGGAGACAGGGACGGTACAGCCCCAGCATTTT.

The chain joins TRBV19 to TRBJ1-2; D gene ambiguous. The CDR3 contains 14 residues. From germline, CDR1 is LNHDA and CDR2 SQIVND (reference sequence). Trimming took 0 bases from V and 2 from J, leaving 7 bases between them. This chain's CDR3 is CASSIDGRNYGYTF. The CDR3 DNA reads TGTGCCAGTAGTATAGATGGCAGAAACTATGGCTACACCTTC. Looking up the rest from reference TRBV19 and TRBJ1-2 gives the full variable domain: DGGITQSPKYLFRKEGQNVTLSCEQNLNHDAMYWYRQDPGQGLRLIYYSQIVNDFQKGDIAEGYSVSREKKESFPLTVTSAQKNPTAFYLCASSIDGRNYGYTFGSGTRLTVV.

V usage is TRBV9 and J usage is TRBJ2-2; the D gene is possibly TRBD1 (5 bases). CDR1 SGDLS and CDR2 YYNGEE come from the germline V gene. Trimming took 5 bases from V and 1 from J, leaving 12 bases between them. The CDR3 length is 15 residues. CDR3 loop: CASSARALNTGELFF. Written as DNA, the CDR3 is TGTGCCAGCAGTGCCAGGGCCCTGAACACCGGGGAGCTGTTTTTT.

V is TRBV2 and J is TRBJ2-1; TRBD2 matches at 7 bases. This CDR3 has 16 residues. Losses at the gene ends were 8 bases for V and 2 bases for J; bases not matched to a gene: 12. Germline V lookup: CDR1 SNHLY, CDR2 FYNNEI. Here the CDR3 DNA reads TGTGCCAGCGTCTACGGGGCGGGGGAGGCCTACAATGAGCAGTTCTTC. It yields the protein CASVYGAGEAYNEQFF.

The CDR3 protein is CASIKEQGSETQYF. CDR3 coding DNA: TGTGCCAGCATCAAGGAGCAGGGCTCAGAGACCCAGTACTTC. This chain uses TRBV2 with TRBJ2-5; D is possibly TRBD1 (5 bases). Trimming removed 7 bases from V and 4 bases from J, with 16 bases in between. Germline V gene sequence: CDR1 SNHLY, CDR2 FYNNEI. CDR3 length equals 14 residues. Drawing the rest from reference TRBV2 and TRBJ2-5, the complete variable domain is EPEVTQTPSHQVTQMGQEVILRCVPISNHLYFYWYRQILGQKVEFLVSFYNNEISEKSEIFDDQFSVERPDGSNFTLKIRSTKLEDSAMYFCASIKEQGSETQYFGPGTRLLVL.

The J gene is TRBJ2-1, the V gene TRBV11-1; tentatively, D is TRBD2 (5 bases). The CDR3 sequence is 11 residues long. Germline V gene lookup returns CDR1 SGHAT and CDR2 FQDESV (reference sequence). V lost 5 bases, J lost 10 bases, and 9 bases lay in between. CDR3 nucleotide sequence: TGTGCCAGCAGCGTGACGGGAGAGCAGTTCTTC. Translation: CASSVTGEQFF.

The chain links TRBV18 to TRBJ1-3, with D uncertain. Trimming removed 1 base at V and 2 bases at J, with 27 bases between. The CDR3 consists of 21 residues. In germline, CDR1 is KGHSH, CDR2 LQKENI. DNA of the CDR3: TGTGCCAGCTCACCACGGAAGCGGGTAGCGCTCCTGACTGGGGCTGGAAACACCATATATTTT. Translation: CASSPRKRVALLTGAGNTIYF.

This clone appeared many times. The V call is TRBV2, the J call TRBJ1-1, with D possibly matching TRBD1 (5 bases). V gave up 8 bases and J gave up 4 bases, with 11 bases separating them. CDR3 length: 12 amino acids. Germline CDR1 is SNHLY and CDR2 is FYNNEI. CDR3 region: CASDDSGTEAFF. DNA of the CDR3: TGTGCCAGCGATGACAGTGGCACTGAAGCTTTCTTT.